The next 27 T cell receptor beta chains were all read from a single sample in a study of radiation and T cells in renal cell carcinoma (TCRdb year 2020). The library was obtained by the immunoSEQ multiplex PCR assay. TCRdb retrieved this table from immuneACCESS and kept in-frame rearrangements only. Not all clones are present; in checked studies, unresolved V genes account for under half, and no reason is known for the remainder. The sample table records about 130,000 clones; roughly 85% of these occur just once. Of the sample, around 3% falls within the top ten clones. This specimen's time point label, interpreted: baseline pretreatment blood. The treatment or condition label for this specimen denotes: 15 Gy SBRT to primary tumor, nephrectomy 4 weeks later. The source was blood, collected from a patient whose treatment included radiotherapy and nephrectomy. Every receptor here comes from a woman aged 60-70 years with renal cell carcinoma.

J is TRBJ1-5 and V is TRBV19; tentatively, D is TRBD1 (6 bases). V dropped 4 bases and J dropped 11 bases, with 21 bases sitting between them. From germline, CDR1 is LNHDA and CDR2 SQIVND (reference sequence). The CDR3 has 15 residues. The CDR3 DNA is TGTGCCAGTAGTAGAAGCCAGGGGCCTTTGGGTTCCCAGCATTTT. Translation gives CASSRSQGPLGSQHF. The full variable domain, its missing parts supplied by reference TRBV19 and TRBJ1-5, is DGGITQSPKYLFRKEGQNVTLSCEQNLNHDAMYWYRQDPGQGLRLIYYSQIVNDFQKGDIAEGYSVSREKKESFPLTVTSAQKNPTAFYLCASSRSQGPLGSQHFGDGTRLSIL.

The CDR3 is CASSFSLSDRSREYF. The DNA of the CDR3 is TGTGCCAGCAGTTTCTCGCTCTCGGACAGATCAAGGGAGTATTTT. The V call is TRBV27, the J call TRBJ2-3; D is perhaps TRBD1 (6 bases). The V end was cut by 3 bases, the J end by 13 bases, with 23 bases between. This CDR3 spans 15 amino acids. CDR1 MNHEY and CDR2 SMNVEV come from the germline V gene (reference sequence).

This rearrangement joins TRBV11-2 to TRBJ2-7; weak D call: TRBD1 (5 bases). This CDR3 has 14 amino acids. V gave up 1 base and J gave up 6 bases, with 13 bases separating them. CDR1 and CDR2 from the germline V gene are SGHAT and FQNNGV. The CDR3 nucleotides read TGTGCCAGCAGCTTAGGAGTTCAGGGCTCCGAGCAGTACTTC. It encodes CASSLGVQGSEQYF.

The chain combines TRBV6-6 with TRBJ2-7; 11 bases match TRBD1. Per the germline V gene, CDR1 is MNHNY and CDR2 is SVGAGI (reference sequence). This CDR3 contains 15 residues. Trimming cost V 4 bases and J 2 bases; bases outside gene matches: 4. The CDR3: CASSSQDRGPYEQYF. The CDR3 DNA follows: TGTGCCAGCAGTTCCCAGGACAGGGGGCCCTACGAGCAGTACTTC.

This clone has more than one count but fewer than ten. This chain uses TRBV5-1 with TRBJ1-2, with TRBD1 identical over 10 bases. J was trimmed by 7 bases and V by 7 bases; bases with no gene match: 16. This CDR3 comprises 16 residues. The germline CDR1 and CDR2 sequences are SGHRS and YFSETQ. The CDR3 nucleotides read TGCGCCAGCGGACTGAAAGAAGGGACAGGGGCTCCTGGCTACACCTTC. It is translated as CASGLKEGTGAPGYTF.

V usage is TRBV12-5 and J usage is TRBJ2-2, with 7 nucleotides matching TRBD2. The CDR3 loop spans 19 amino acids. The germline V gene has CDR1 LGHNT and CDR2 FRNRAP. The V segment lost 6 bases and the J segment 2 bases; nucleotides outside the gene matches: 18. Written as DNA, the CDR3 is TGTGCTAGTGGCCCCGGACGCCGGGGGGTAGGGTCAAACACCGGGGAGCTGTTTTTT. Translated: CASGPGRRGVGSNTGELFF.

The genes are TRBV7-9 and TRBJ1-2, with D possibly matching TRBD1 (6 bases). The CDR3 has 18 amino acids. Germline V gene lookup returns CDR1 SEHNR and CDR2 FQNEAQ (reference sequence). Trimming left V 5 bases short and J 4 bases short, with 26 bases between. The CDR3 DNA is TGTGCCAGCAGCGCAAACAGGGACCGGCCGAGTCGAGGCTATGGCTACACCTTC. Translation: CASSANRDRPSRGYGYTF.

This chain connects TRBV6-4 to TRBJ1-1, with 7 bases aligning to TRBD1. Germline assignment: CDR1 MRHNA and CDR2 SNTAGT. V lost 6 bases to trimming and J lost 1 base; unmatched junction nucleotides: 2. CDR3 length: 13 amino acids. DNA of the CDR3: TGTGCCAGCAGACGACAGGGGAACACTGAAGCTTTCTTT. Its protein product is CASRRQGNTEAFF.

The chain is built from TRBV5-6 and TRBJ2-7; no clear D. With 0 bases removed from V and 4 bases from J, the gap between germline ends came to 8 bases. Germline loops: CDR1 SGHDT, CDR2 YYEEEE. This CDR3 has 13 residues. This chain's CDR3 is CASSLAPDYEQYF. The CDR3 nucleotides read TGTGCCAGCAGCTTGGCCCCGGATTACGAGCAGTACTTC.

This CDR3 reads CAVEGPGRLNQPQHF. DNA for the CDR3: TGTGCCGTTGAAGGGCCCGGACGGCTTAATCAGCCCCAGCATTTT. V and J are TRBV19 and TRBJ1-5; D is undetermined. The CDR3 spans 15 residues. Germline-derived CDR1 and CDR2 are LNHDA and SQIVND (reference sequence). The V end was cut by 11 bases, the J end by 4 bases, with 21 bases between. Drawing the rest from reference TRBV19 and TRBJ1-5, the complete variable domain is DGGITQSPKYLFRKEGQNVTLSCEQNLNHDAMYWYRQDPGQGLRLIYYSQIVNDFQKGDIAEGYSVSREKKESFPLTVTSAQKNPTAFYLCAVEGPGRLNQPQHFGDGTRLSIL.

The chain combines TRBV2 with TRBJ2-3; TRBD2 aligns across 12 bases. CDR1 and CDR2 from the germline V gene are SNHLY and FYNNEI. Losses at the gene ends were 5 bases for V and 1 base for J; bases not matched to a gene: 1. The length of the CDR3 is 15 residues. For the CDR3, the DNA is TGTGCCAGCAGTCGACTAGCGGGGGGCACAGATACGCAGTATTTT. It is translated as CASSRLAGGTDTQYF. The variable domain in full, with the rest retrieved from reference TRBV2 and TRBJ2-3, is EPEVTQTPSHQVTQMGQEVILRCVPISNHLYFYWYRQILGQKVEFLVSFYNNEISEKSEIFDDQFSVERPDGSNFTLKIRSTKLEDSAMYFCASSRLAGGTDTQYFGPGTRLTVL.

This clone was observed a single time. V and J are TRBV6-1 and TRBJ2-7, with D perhaps TRBD2 (6 bases). Per the germline V gene, CDR1 is MNHNS and CDR2 is SASEGT. The CDR3 covers 14 residues. The V end lost 5 bases, the J end lost 2 bases, and 13 bases lay between the germline ends. DNA of the CDR3: TGTGCCAGCAGTCCCCCCGGGACTCCCTACGAGCAGTACTTC. Protein sequence: CASSPPGTPYEQYF.

V is TRBV27 and J is TRBJ2-1; TRBD2 matches 12 bases. The ends lost 5 bases at V and 7 bases at J; junction bases unmatched: 6. The CDR3 spans 15 residues. The germline V gene has CDR1 MNHEY and CDR2 SMNVEV (reference sequence). The CDR3 coding sequence is TGTGCCAGCAGTCCGACTAGCGGGAGTTGGAATGAGCAGTTCTTC. This gives the protein CASSPTSGSWNEQFF.

The chain employs TRBV29-1 and TRBJ2-5; D possibly corresponds to TRBD1 (8 bases). The V end was cut by 7 bases, the J end by 7 bases, with 22 bases between. The germline CDR1 and CDR2 sequences are SQVTM and ANQGSEA. The CDR3 sequence is 14 residues long. CDR3 nucleotide sequence: TGCAGCGGGAGGGAGGGACAGGACGCAGGGACCCAGTACTTC. Protein sequence: CSGREGQDAGTQYF.

The chain couples TRBV5-1 to TRBJ1-5; D is perhaps TRBD1 (5 bases). The CDR3 length is 15 residues. CDR1 is SGHRS, CDR2 YFSETQ, per germline. Between the trimmed V and J ends, which lost 4 bases and 7 bases, there was a span of 18 bases. CDR3 sequence reads: CASSPGTDLGQPQHF. The CDR3 bases are TGCGCCAGCAGCCCCGGGACGGACTTAGGGCAGCCCCAGCATTTT.

This clone was observed once. The J gene is TRBJ2-2, the V gene TRBV6-5; D might be TRBD2 (6 bases). The V end was cut by 8 bases, the J end by 4 bases, with 11 bases between. The CDR3 contains 13 residues. Germline V gene lookup returns CDR1 MNHEY and CDR2 SVGAGI. The CDR3 region has the DNA TGTGCCAGCGATGGGGGAGGCACCGGGGAGCTGTTTTTT. As protein: CASDGGGTGELFF.

The chain couples TRBV7-2 to TRBJ1-2; D is undetermined. The germline V and J ends were trimmed by 5 bases and 4 bases, with 8 bases remaining between them. The germline gives CDR1 SGHTA, CDR2 FQGNSA. The CDR3 has 12 residues. This CDR3 is CASSPVSYGYTF. The CDR3, as DNA: TGTGCCAGCAGCCCAGTATCCTATGGCTACACCTTC.

The genes are TRBV5-1 and TRBJ2-7, with D perhaps TRBD1 (6 bases). The CDR3 runs to 15 residues. V was clipped by 0 bases and J by 5 bases, with 15 bases between them. Per germline, CDR1 SGHRS and CDR2 YFSETQ. CDR3 region: CASSLGQVRIDEQYF. The CDR3 nucleotides read TGCGCCAGCAGCTTGGGACAGGTCAGAATCGACGAGCAGTACTTC.

The rearrangement uses TRBV28 and TRBJ1-3, with D perhaps TRBD1 (6 bases). The V end lost 6 bases, the J end lost 8 bases, and 20 bases lay between the germline ends. Germline V gene data show CDR1 as MDHEN and CDR2 as SYDVKM. The CDR3 contains 15 residues. Here the CDR3 DNA reads TGTGCCAGCAGCCCAGGGGCGCTGGGTTTAGACACCATATATTTT. Protein product: CASSPGALGLDTIYF.

The chain's CDR3 is CASSFEGSGRAGWDEQFF. The CDR3 DNA reads as TGTGCCAGCAGCTTCGAGGGGAGCGGGAGGGCCGGTTGGGATGAGCAGTTCTTC. The rearrangement joins TRBV13 to TRBJ2-1; the match to TRBD2 covers 10 bases. Germline V gives CDR1 PRHDT, CDR2 FYEKMQ (reference sequence). V shed 3 bases and J 8 bases; nucleotides not matched to a gene: 16. The CDR3 is 18 amino acids.

CDR3 nucleotide sequence: TGTGCCAGCACCCGGCTGGGGAGGTCAGATACGCAGTATTTT. As protein: CASTRLGRSDTQYF. The chain carries TRBV28 and TRBJ2-3, with D possibly TRBD2 on 6 matching bases. With 7 bases removed from V and 4 bases from J, the gap between germline ends came to 15 bases. This CDR3 spans 14 amino acids. In germline, CDR1 is MDHEN, CDR2 SYDVKM.

V and J are TRBV9 and TRBJ2-2, with 8 bases identical to TRBD2. This CDR3 contains 16 residues. Trimming at V came to 0 bases and at J to 1 base, leaving 2 bases not matched to a gene. Germline loops: CDR1 SGDLS, CDR2 YYNGEE. The CDR3 region is CASSVVAGGNTGELFF. Written as DNA, the CDR3 is TGTGCCAGCAGCGTAGTTGCGGGGGGGAACACCGGGGAGCTGTTTTTT.

The chain employs TRBV9 and TRBJ1-4; D uncertain. The CDR3 has 14 amino acids. V lost 2 bases and J 8 bases, leaving 13 bases between the germline ends. Germline CDR1 reads SGDLS; CDR2 reads YYNGEE. The CDR3 loop reads CASSVGGLGEKLFF. The CDR3 DNA reads as TGTGCCAGCAGCGTTGGAGGGTTGGGGGAAAAACTGTTTTTT.

J is TRBJ1-1 and V is TRBV6-6; no firm D call. The germline V gene encodes CDR1 MNHNY and CDR2 SVGAGI (reference sequence). V shed 2 bases and J shed 10 bases, with 11 bases lying between them. CDR3 length: 12 residues. CDR3 loop: CASSYERHRAFF. In nucleotides, the CDR3 is TGTGCCAGCAGTTACGAGAGGCACAGAGCTTTCTTT.

V gene TRBV6-1 combines with J gene TRBJ1-1; D may be TRBD1 (5 bases). Per the germline V gene, CDR1 is MNHNS and CDR2 is SASEGT. Deletions cut 1 base from V and 4 bases from J, with 19 bases between. The CDR3 has 17 residues. The CDR3 is CASSEGWGEGPITEAFF. The CDR3 bases are TGTGCCAGCAGTGAAGGATGGGGAGAGGGGCCCATCACTGAAGCTTTCTTT.

This chain joins TRBV9 and TRBJ1-3; D is perhaps TRBD1 (5 bases). The germline gives CDR1 SGDLS, CDR2 YYNGEE. The CDR3 runs to 16 residues. V gave up 0 bases and J gave up 1 base, with 11 bases separating them. The CDR3 bases are TGTGCCAGCAGCGTAGAAAGTAGGGGATCTGGAAACACCATATATTTT. Translating it yields CASSVESRGSGNTIYF.

This chain uses TRBV5-4 with TRBJ2-3, with 7 bases fitting TRBD1. The length of the CDR3 is 16 residues. Germline V lookup: CDR1 SGHNT, CDR2 YYREEE (reference sequence). Germline trimming cut 4 bases from V and 2 bases from J; bases unmatched to any gene: 10. CDR3 protein: CASSISLGQITDTQYF. CDR3 coding DNA: TGTGCCAGCAGCATCTCATTGGGACAGATCACAGATACGCAGTATTTT.